Listed below are T cell receptor beta chains from one sample, sequenced in a study of low-dose radiotherapy and immunotherapy resistance in tumors. TCRdb re-called the reads through MiXCR, storing one row per CDR3 protein. The data contain around 100,000 distinct CDR3 sequences, roughly 20% of them singletons. The sequencing used PBMCs, collected after low-dose radiotherapy plus immunotherapy. These receptors were taken from a female donor with ovarian cancer. Both conserved end residues are part of each CDR3. The order of the fields is D gene, V gene, clone size, J gene, CDR3 protein. D genes are given only for firm matches. A clone size is listed for some rows: how often the clone was seen (once, few, many), or a class if it is expanded.

>NA|TRBV29-1|NA|TRBJ1-2
CSVDPGLANYGYTF
>TRBD1|TRBV11-2|NA|TRBJ2-7
CASSIRDRGYEQYF
>TRBD1|TRBV2|many|TRBJ2-7
CASKRDRGGEQYF
>TRBD1|TRBV12-3/TRBV12-4|many|TRBJ1-4
CASSQGTGATNEKLFF
>NA|TRBV11-2|NA|TRBJ2-3
CASSLGTSPTDTQYFF
>NA|TRBV23-1|NA|TRBJ1-2
CASSQSRTRLNGYTF
>TRBD1|TRBV9|many|TRBJ2-1
CASSVGTEAWNEQFF
>NA|TRBV23-1|few|TRBJ1-2
CARRGTAFYGYTF
>NA|TRBV7-9|many|TRBJ1-4
CASSTTVTTNEKLFF
>NA|TRBV6-6|many|TRBJ2-3
CASSYRGDTQYF
>NA|TRBV20-1|many|TRBJ2-1
CSASGGRSYNEQFF
>NA|TRBV7-3|many|TRBJ2-1
CASSLGGPFRGTRPPEQFF
>NA|TRBV20-1|few|TRBJ1-5
CSARRRNRSNQPQHF
>TRBD1|TRBV2|few|TRBJ1-5
CASRTGTGFGQPQHF
>NA|TRBV6-2/TRBV6-3|many|TRBJ1-2
CASSYPPGGGYTF
>TRBD2|TRBV12-3/TRBV12-4|NA|TRBJ2-1
CASSEPGLPYNEQFF
>NA|TRBV19|NA|TRBJ1-6
CASRRQSESSYNSPLHF
>NA|TRBV29-1|many|TRBJ1-2
CSVVRGSGYTF
>NA|TRBV3-1|many|TRBJ2-7
CASSYLGGPYEQYF
>TRBD2|TRBV19|many|TRBJ2-1
CASSPRGRRAAGGRGYNEQFF
>NA|TRBV15|many|TRBJ2-2
CVRTRDANTGELFF
>TRBD1|TRBV12-3/TRBV12-4|many|TRBJ2-2
CASRPGTGGVHFGELFF
>NA|TRBV9|many|TRBJ1-1
CASSSRRMNTEAFF
>TRBD1|TRBV7-2|medium-sized|TRBJ2-7
CASSRGQGTYEQYF
>NA|TRBV28|NA|TRBJ1-5
CASSTGNLYSNQPQHF
>NA|TRBV11-3|many|TRBJ2-1
CASSLVIQGSWGEQFF
>NA|TRBV20-1|many|TRBJ2-3
CSAGGWSPDTQYF
>NA|TRBV20-1|many|TRBJ2-1
CSARKSWGEYNEQFF
>TRBD1|TRBV5-1|many|TRBJ2-1
CASSLVPGGLNEQFF
>NA|TRBV6-2/TRBV6-3|many|TRBJ1-2
CASSLTATYGYTF
>NA|TRBV19|many|TRBJ1-5
CASSIGFVNQPQHF